This T cell receptor (beta chain) came from a study of blood T cell repertoires in COVID-19. Assay: immunoSEQ multiplex PCR; the TCRdb copy retains only in-frame clones and omits some. Among some 200,000 clones listed, 94% were seen once. The germline V gene encodes CDR1 SEHNR and CDR2 FQNEAQ (reference sequence). The CDR3 runs to 11 residues. V lost 5 bases and J 11 bases, leaving 12 bases between the germline ends. Material for sequencing was peripheral blood. This TCR was sampled from a man aged 25 to 40 with COVID-19, enrolled during active disease. The V and J genes are TRBV7-9 and TRBJ1-1; D unresolved. The DNA of the CDR3 is TGTGCCAGCAGCAGGTCAGAGGTGGCTTTCTTT. Translated, it gives CASSRSEVAFF. The whole variable domain, remainder taken from reference TRBV7-9 and TRBJ1-1, is DTGVSQNPRHKITKRGQNVTFRCDPISEHNRLYWYRQTLGQGPEFLTYFQNEAQLEKSRLLSDRFSAERPKGSFSTLEIQRTEQGDSAMYLCASSRSEVAFFGQGTRLTVV.